These 24 T cell receptor beta chains share one sample of origin, sequenced in a study of PD-L1 blockade in urothelial cancer. Measured with immunoSEQ multiplex PCR; TCRdb has only the in-frame clones, and not every one. Of about 84,000 clones listed, about 80% are singletons. The sample here was PBMCs, taken around atezolizumab (anti-PD-L1) treatment. The receptors were gathered from a man aged 70-80 years with urothelial cancer.

This clone was found once. CDR3 coding DNA: TGTGCCAGCAGCTTAACCCTAGAATACGCAGATACGCAGTATTTT. This encodes CASSLTLEYADTQYF. The chain is built from TRBV7-7 and TRBJ2-3; D call uncertain. From germline, CDR1 is SSHAT and CDR2 FNYEAQ (reference sequence). CDR3 length equals 15 residues. V lost 2 bases to trimming and J lost 4 bases, with 13 bases between them.

V gene TRBV27 combines with J gene TRBJ1-5, with TRBD1 as a possible D gene (6 bases). CDR1 and CDR2 from the germline V gene are MNHEY and SMNVEV (reference sequence). V shed 6 bases and J shed 3 bases, with 15 bases lying between them. The CDR3 contains 15 residues. CDR3 in DNA: TGTGCCAGCAGCACAAACAGGGAACACAATCAGCCCCAGCATTTT. Amino acid sequence: CASSTNREHNQPQHF.

The chain combines TRBV7-8 with TRBJ2-1; 13 bases are a match to TRBD2. After removal of 3 bases from V and 9 bases from J, the junction contained 5 bases not matched to a gene. Germline V CDR1 and CDR2: SGHVS, FQNEAQ. This CDR3 contains 15 residues. The CDR3 loop reads CASSLGTSGAGEQFF. In DNA, the CDR3 is TGTGCCAGCAGCTTGGGGACTAGCGGGGCGGGTGAGCAGTTCTTC.

In this sample, this clone turned up once. V gene TRBV9 combines with J gene TRBJ2-1; 11 bases are a match to TRBD2. CDR1 and CDR2 from the germline V gene are SGDLS and YYNGEE. CDR3 size: 15 residues. Trimming at V came to 8 bases and at J to 5 bases, leaving 9 bases not matched to a gene. CDR3 coding DNA: TGTGCCAGTCGGCGGGGACTAGCGGTAGACAATGAGCAGTTCTTC. Its translation: CASRRGLAVDNEQFF.

The V gene is TRBV11-1, the J gene TRBJ1-1, with TRBD1 identical over 8 bases. After removal of 5 bases from V and 3 bases from J, the junction contained 11 bases not matched to a gene. The CDR3 consists of 16 residues. Germline V gives CDR1 SGHAT, CDR2 FQDESV (reference sequence). The CDR3 protein is CASSTGQGLKDTEAFF. CDR3 nucleotides: TGTGCCAGCAGCACCGGACAGGGTTTGAAGGACACTGAAGCTTTCTTT.

CDR3 coding DNA: TGTGCCAGCAGCCCACGAGGGGACAGCTCCTACAATGAGCAGTTCTTC. This encodes CASSPRGDSSYNEQFF. The chain recombines TRBV9 with TRBJ2-1; 7 bases fit TRBD1. After removal of 4 bases from V and 0 bases from J, the junction contained 7 bases not matched to a gene. CDR1 and CDR2 (germline): SGDLS, YYNGEE. CDR3 length: 16 residues.

This rearrangement joins TRBV7-7 to TRBJ2-1; 10 nucleotides align to TRBD1. CDR1 is SSHAT, CDR2 FNYEAQ, per germline (reference sequence). V shed 4 bases and J 3 bases; nucleotides not matched to a gene: 3. CDR3 length: 15 amino acids. CDR3 coding DNA: TGTGCCAGCAGCTCGGACAGGGGGGGCTACAATGAGCAGTTCTTC. The encoded protein is CASSSDRGGYNEQFF.

The CDR3 nucleotides are TGCGCCAGCAGCTACGACAGGGCAGATGGCTACACCTTC. Protein product: CASSYDRADGYTF. The V and J genes are TRBV5-1 and TRBJ1-2; 7 bases match TRBD1. The V and J ends lost 3 bases and 6 bases, in that order; junction bases with no gene match: 5. Germline values: CDR1 SGHRS, CDR2 YFSETQ. This CDR3 spans 13 amino acids. The full variable domain, rest sourced from reference TRBV5-1 and TRBJ1-2, is KAGVTQTPRYLIKTRGQQVTLSCSPISGHRSVSWYQQTPGQGLQFLFEYFSETQRNKGNFPGRFSGRQFSNSRSEMNVSTLELGDSALYLCASSYDRADGYTFGSGTRLTVV.

The V gene is TRBV6-6, the J gene TRBJ2-1; 10 bases line up with TRBD2. CDR1 and CDR2 (germline): MNHNY, SVGAGI (reference sequence). This CDR3 comprises 15 residues. V dropped 2 bases and J dropped 10; count of bases not matched to a gene: 8. The CDR3 bases are TGTGCCAGCAGTTACATTACTAGCGGGATGGGGGAGCAGTTCTTC. Amino acid sequence: CASSYITSGMGEQFF.

In this sample, this clone turned up a few times. This chain links TRBV19 with TRBJ2-7, with D perhaps matching TRBD2 (5 bases). V lost 6 bases and J lost 5, with 11 bases in between. CDR3 size: 12 residues. CDR1 is LNHDA and CDR2 is SQIVND in the germline V gene (reference sequence). In DNA, the CDR3 is TGTGCCAGTAGAAGTCTGGGAGACGAGCAGTACTTC. The encoded protein is CASRSLGDEQYF. Using reference TRBV19 and TRBJ2-7 for the parts outside the CDR3, the full variable domain is DGGITQSPKYLFRKEGQNVTLSCEQNLNHDAMYWYRQDPGQGLRLIYYSQIVNDFQKGDIAEGYSVSREKKESFPLTVTSAQKNPTAFYLCASRSLGDEQYFGPGTRLTVT.

The V gene is TRBV4-1, the J gene TRBJ2-7; weak D call: TRBD2 (5 bases). V was clipped by 4 bases and J by 6 bases, with 19 bases between them. Looked up from germline, CDR1 is MGHRA and CDR2 is YSYEKL. The CDR3 runs 15 residues. CDR3 region: CASSLRGGGDSEQYF. CDR3 nucleotide sequence: TGCGCCAGCAGCCTCCGTGGAGGCGGTGATAGCGAGCAGTACTTC.

The rearrangement joins TRBV6-5 to TRBJ2-1; possible D gene TRBD1, 6 bases. Germline V gene sequence: CDR1 MNHEY, CDR2 SVGAGI. The V end lost 2 bases, the J end lost 5 bases, and 10 bases lay between the germline ends. This CDR3 comprises 14 residues. The CDR3 DNA reads as TGTGCCAGCAGTTACGGCCAGGGGAACAATGAGCAGTTCTTC. This translates into CASSYGQGNNEQFF.

The chain combines TRBV4-3 with TRBJ1-2; TRBD1 matches 9 bases. The germline CDR1 and CDR2 sequences are LGHNA and YSLEER. V lost 4 bases and J lost 3; bases outside the gene matches: 9. The CDR3 is made up of 16 amino acids. This chain's CDR3 is CASSPRTGESHYGYTF. The CDR3 coding sequence is TGCGCCAGCAGCCCGAGGACAGGGGAGAGTCACTATGGCTACACCTTC.

This clone came up a few times. This CDR3 is CASSGMRANQPQHF. CDR3 DNA sequence: TGTGCCAGCAGTGGCATGAGGGCCAATCAGCCCCAGCATTTT. V gene TRBV2 combines with J gene TRBJ1-5, with D uncertain. Per germline, CDR1 SNHLY and CDR2 FYNNEI. Trimming pared 4 bases from V and 3 bases from J, leaving 10 bases between. There are 14 residues in the CDR3.

This clone was recorded once. The chain combines TRBV7-2 with TRBJ1-4; D is perhaps TRBD1 (6 bases). The germline CDR1 and CDR2 sequences are SGHTA and FQGNSA. The CDR3 is 14 amino acids. The germline V and J ends were trimmed by 2 bases and 8 bases, with 12 bases remaining between them. The CDR3 DNA reads as TGTGCCAGCAGCTTACAGGGGCGGTACGAAAAACTGTTTTTT. Residues: CASSLQGRYEKLFF.

The V call is TRBV7-3, the J call TRBJ2-1, with 12 bases fitting TRBD2. V dropped 3 bases and J dropped 0; count of bases not matched to a gene: 3. The CDR3 extends over 17 amino acids. Germline CDR1 SGHTA, CDR2 FQGTGA. The CDR3 sequence: CASSFGLAGSSYNEQFF. The CDR3 region has the DNA TGTGCCAGCAGCTTTGGACTAGCGGGGAGCTCCTACAATGAGCAGTTCTTC.

This chain joins TRBV19 and TRBJ1-2, with TRBD1 matching over 7 bases. V lost 5 bases, J lost 3 bases, and 6 bases stayed unmatched. There are 14 residues in the CDR3. Germline-derived CDR1 and CDR2 are LNHDA and SQIVND (reference sequence). The CDR3 here is CASSRGTDHYGYTF. As DNA, the CDR3 is TGTGCCAGTAGTCGAGGGACAGACCACTATGGCTACACCTTC.

The chain carries TRBV7-3 and TRBJ2-4, with 11 positions matching TRBD2. The CDR3 contains 15 residues. CDR1 is SGHTA and CDR2 is FQGTGA in the germline V gene. Trimming removed 5 bases from V and 8 bases from J; junction bases left unmatched: 8. The CDR3 DNA follows: TGTGCCAGCAGCCCAATAGCGGGAGGGTCGGACATTCAGTACTTC. Its translation is CASSPIAGGSDIQYF.

The rearrangement uses TRBV6-1 and TRBJ1-2; possibly TRBD1 for D (5 bases). This CDR3 comprises 13 residues. Trimming removed 2 bases at V and 8 bases at J, with 12 bases between. CDR1 is MNHNS, CDR2 SASEGT, per germline. The CDR3 here is CASSEFRRDGYTF. For the CDR3, the DNA is TGTGCCAGCAGTGAATTTAGGAGGGACGGCTACACCTTC.

The CDR3 loop reads CASSESGGHYGYTF. The CDR3 coding sequence is TGTGCCAGCAGTGAGTCAGGGGGCCACTATGGCTACACCTTC. The chain joins TRBV25-1 to TRBJ1-2, with TRBD1 matching over 8 bases. Germline V gene lookup returns CDR1 MGHDK and CDR2 SYGVNS. The CDR3 covers 14 residues. V shed 3 bases, J shed 3 bases, and the junction held 3 bases outside the gene matches.

The chain links TRBV5-6 to TRBJ2-5; 9 bases line up with TRBD2. This CDR3 has 13 amino acids. The germline V gene encodes CDR1 SGHDT and CDR2 YYEEEE. Losses at the gene ends were 4 bases for V and 4 bases for J; bases not matched to a gene: 2. The CDR3 spells CASSGTSLETQYF. The CDR3, as DNA: TGTGCCAGCAGCGGGACTAGCCTAGAGACCCAGTACTTC.

The V and J genes are TRBV7-3 and TRBJ2-5; 14 bases agree with TRBD2. With V trimmed by 0 bases and J by 2 bases, 2 bases remained unmatched. The germline gives CDR1 SGHTA, CDR2 FQGTGA. There are 17 residues in the CDR3. CDR3 in amino acids: CASSLTGLAGVQETQYF. The CDR3 DNA reads as TGTGCCAGCAGCTTAACGGGACTAGCGGGGGTTCAAGAGACCCAGTACTTC.

The chain carries TRBV21-1 and TRBJ1-4; the table's D call of TRBD1 was not tested on the DNA. TRBV21-1 is a pseudogene. The CDR3 loop spans 13 amino acids. CDR3 sequence: CASSKVSKGKLFF. For the CDR3, the DNA is TGTGCCAGCAGCAAAGTGAGCAAGGGGAAACTGTTTTTT.

The sample holds a few counts of this clone. The genes are TRBV10-2 and TRBJ2-7, with D unclear. Germline V CDR1 and CDR2: WSHSY, SAAADI. V gave up 3 bases and J gave up 2 bases, with 11 bases separating them. The CDR3 is 14 residues long. CDR3 in DNA: TGCGCCAGCAGTGACGGCTTCCTAGCCTACGAGCAGTACTTC. It codes for CASSDGFLAYEQYF.